This T cell receptor beta chain was captured in a study of Graves' ophthalmopathy and Graves' hyperthyroidism. Study-level information: Peripheral blood sampling occurred at initial diagnosis, before any treatment. Study-wide points: Blood also harbored most expanded thyroid clonotypes above 0.001 frequency.

A remark on this clonotype: What it binds is unknown.

Clinical symptoms and serum thyroxine were used for diagnosis; TRAb, thyroid ultrasound and orbital computed tomography were also relied on. The ends were cut back, 2 bases at V and 6 bases at J, with 11 bases in the middle. The germline gives CDR1 LNHDA, CDR2 SQIVND (reference sequence). CDR3 size: 13 residues. RNA transcripts were the template, and TCR beta CDR3 regions were amplified from them. Second-round multiplex PCR followed a first-round RT-PCR using HTBI primers. Via MiXCR, TCRdb re-called the multiplex PCR reads, giving one row per CDR3 protein. The sample yields 340,000 or so distinct CDR3 sequences, roughly a sixth seen once.

The source is an adult man with Graves' ophthalmopathy. Material: peripheral blood. V is TRBV19 and J is TRBJ2-7; D is undetermined. The CDR3 DNA follows: TGTGCCAGTAGTATACACAAAGTAGGCGAGCAGTACTTC. This encodes CASSIHKVGEQYF.